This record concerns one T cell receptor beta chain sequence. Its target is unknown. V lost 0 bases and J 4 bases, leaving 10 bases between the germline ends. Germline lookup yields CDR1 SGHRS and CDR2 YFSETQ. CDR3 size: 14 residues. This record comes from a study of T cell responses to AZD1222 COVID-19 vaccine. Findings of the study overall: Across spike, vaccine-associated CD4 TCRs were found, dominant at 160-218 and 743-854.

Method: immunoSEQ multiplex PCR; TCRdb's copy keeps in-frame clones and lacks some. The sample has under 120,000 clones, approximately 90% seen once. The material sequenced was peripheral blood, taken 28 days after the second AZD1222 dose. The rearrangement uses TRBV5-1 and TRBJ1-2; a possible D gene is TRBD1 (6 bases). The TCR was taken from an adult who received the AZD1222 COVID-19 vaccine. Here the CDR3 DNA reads TGCGCCAGCAGCTTGGGTCAGGGGAGCTATGGCTACACCTTC. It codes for CASSLGQGSYGYTF.